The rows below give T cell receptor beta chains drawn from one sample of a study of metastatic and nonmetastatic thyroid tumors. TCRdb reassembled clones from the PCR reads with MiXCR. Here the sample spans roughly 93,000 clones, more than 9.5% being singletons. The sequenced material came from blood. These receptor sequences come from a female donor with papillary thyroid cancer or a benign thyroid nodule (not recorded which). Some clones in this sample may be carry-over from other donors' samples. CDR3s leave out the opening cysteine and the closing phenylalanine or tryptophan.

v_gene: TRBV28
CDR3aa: ASRTALTQY

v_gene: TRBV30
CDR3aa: AWTRKGGSTEAF

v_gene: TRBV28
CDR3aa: ASSSDVGSGYT

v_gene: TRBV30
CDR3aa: AWSVPAGNTGELF

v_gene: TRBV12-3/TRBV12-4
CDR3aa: ASSPDRYDSPLH

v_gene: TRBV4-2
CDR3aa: ASSQVQGSVDEQY

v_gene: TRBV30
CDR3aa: AWSEGQVWEKLF

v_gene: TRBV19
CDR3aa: ASSMLGERGSTDTQY

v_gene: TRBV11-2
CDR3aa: ASSQTPGLAVGELF

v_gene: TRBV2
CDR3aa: ASSLEIMMGEQF